This T cell receptor (beta chain) is from a study of blood T cell repertoires in COVID-19. Method: immunoSEQ multiplex PCR; TCRdb's copy keeps in-frame clones and lacks some. The table has more than 250,000 clones, around 86% seen once; the top ten hold 1%. Trimming took 11 bases from V and 0 from J, leaving 14 bases between them. Looked up from germline, CDR1 is MNHEY and CDR2 is SVGAGI. There are 13 residues in the CDR3. The rearrangement joins TRBV6-5 to TRBJ2-7, with TRBD2 as a possible D gene (5 bases). The TCR originated in a man aged 45-60 years with active or convalescent COVID-19. The sample comprised peripheral blood. CDR3 sequence reads: CACTRENSYEQYF. Written as DNA, the CDR3 is TGTGCCTGCACGAGGGAGAACTCCTACGAGCAGTACTTC.